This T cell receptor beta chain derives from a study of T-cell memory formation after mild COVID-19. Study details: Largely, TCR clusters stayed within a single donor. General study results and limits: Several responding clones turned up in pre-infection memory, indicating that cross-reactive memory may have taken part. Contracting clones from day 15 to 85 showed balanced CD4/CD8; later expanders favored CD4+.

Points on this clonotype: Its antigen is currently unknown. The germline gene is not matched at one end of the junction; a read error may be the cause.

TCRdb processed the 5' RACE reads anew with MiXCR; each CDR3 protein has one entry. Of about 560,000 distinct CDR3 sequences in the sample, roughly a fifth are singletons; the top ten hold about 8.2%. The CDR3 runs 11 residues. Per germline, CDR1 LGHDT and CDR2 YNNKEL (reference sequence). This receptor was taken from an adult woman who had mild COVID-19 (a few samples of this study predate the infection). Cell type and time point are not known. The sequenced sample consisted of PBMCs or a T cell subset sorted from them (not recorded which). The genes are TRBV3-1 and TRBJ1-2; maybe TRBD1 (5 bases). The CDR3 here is CASSQFETVFF. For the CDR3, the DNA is TGTGCCAGCAGCCAATTCGAGACAGTCTTTTTC.